The following is a T cell receptor (beta chain) sequence with its context. Its binding antigen is unknown. No clone much larger than this one lies a single base away; base qualities are absent. This sample is part of a study of blood T cell repertoires in COVID-19 (TCRdb year 2020). Background for the entire study: The collaborator samples originated in the United States, Italy and Spain and spanned the acute and convalescent phases of COVID-19. Where HLA class I and class II types were available, the types were taken from metadata supplied by the sample provider, not from assay-based typing. Deeply sampled blood TCRbeta repertoires from subjects exposed to, actively infected with, or recovered from COVID-19 were included in the dataset. Sample metadata almost always included a de-identified subject ID, COVID-19 status, age in years and sex. The material from the prospective study consisted of cDNA or gDNA derived from T cells, B-cell-depleted T cells, or PBMCs. The samples were drawn from two sources: the first 160 participants of the ongoing ImmuneRACE study, and about 1,300 subjects contributed by 6 global collaborators. The repertoires were released in a freely available public database intended as a resource for research on the immune response to SARS-CoV-2. Overall study results and their limits: Clinical and demographic metadata were provided uncurated, with the amount varying by source and participant.

Trimming leaves V shorter by 5 bases and J shorter by 7 bases, with the junction holding 13 bases beyond the gene matches. The CDR3 measures 16 amino acids from cysteine to phenylalanine. The sequence is cut down to CDR3 DNA, 48 bases in frame from base 1. CDR1 MDHEN and CDR2 SYDVKM were looked up in the germline V gene. One collaborating source in Seattle enrolled patients while the patients were actively infected and followed the patients over time throughout the course of disease. The collaborating institutions used their own protocols to collect whole blood in K2EDTA tubes. For TCRbeta analysis, collaborator samples were shipped as frozen whole blood, as isolated PBMCs, or as DNA extracted from either sample type. TCRbeta CDR3 regions were amplified from genomic DNA using the immunoSEQ Assay, a bias-controlled multiplex PCR. As for how the authors treated the data: The number of nucleated cells in each sample was estimated from the amplification of reference gene primers within the assay. Sequence reads were collapsed and filtered to measure the absolute abundance of every unique TCRbeta CDR3 rearrangement. For each sample, productive Simpson clonality was calculated by taking the square root of Simpson's diversity index across productive rearrangements. TCRdb limited this immuneACCESS table to in-frame rearrangements with V and J called. A share of clones is missing; checked studies link under half to unresolved V genes, and the rest is unexplained. V, J and clone size were drawn from that table, and D and trimming were deduced from the DNA. Present in this sample are approximately 160,000 clones, 85% to 90% of which were seen just once. The ten largest account for around 0.63% of the sample.

The chain joins TRBV28 to TRBJ1-1; 10 bases in the middle match TRBD1. The specimen sequenced was peripheral blood. The sequence came from a man aged 60 to 75 with COVID-19, enrolled during active disease. Here the CDR3 is given as CASSPWGTGVRFEAFF. The nucleotide sequence is given as TGTGCCAGCAGTCCGTGGGGGACAGGGGTTCGTTTTGAAGCTTTCTTT.